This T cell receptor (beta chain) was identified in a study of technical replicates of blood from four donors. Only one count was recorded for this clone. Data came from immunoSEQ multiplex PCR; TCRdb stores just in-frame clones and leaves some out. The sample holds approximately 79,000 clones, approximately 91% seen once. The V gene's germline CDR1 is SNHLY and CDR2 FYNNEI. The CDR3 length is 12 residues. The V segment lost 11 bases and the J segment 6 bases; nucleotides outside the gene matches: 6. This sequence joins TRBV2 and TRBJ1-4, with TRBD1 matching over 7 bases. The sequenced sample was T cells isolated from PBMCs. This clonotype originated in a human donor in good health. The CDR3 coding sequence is TGTGCCTCAGCCAGGGGGTATGAAAAACTGTTTTTT. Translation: CASARGYEKLFF.